This T cell receptor (beta chain) comes out of a study of cytomegalovirus exposure and HLA in healthy donors (dated by TCRdb to about 2017). Study-level background: An earlier analysis of approximately 640 of the donors reported roughly 300 Gb of sequence data and around 110 million unique TCR beta sequences from about 200 million T cells. All discovery cohort repertoires had been generated using a single sequencing platform. The T cell repertoires of around 670 subjects were profiled by immunosequencing and related to cytomegalovirus serostatus. Donor age, sex, ethnicity and CMV serostatus were compiled alongside the repertoire data. Among 300 to 500 genotyped donors of the cohort, an average of approximately 240,000 unique TCR beta nucleotide sequences was sequenced per donor, of which about 18% were non-productive. A later analysis re-examined previously published TCR beta repertoires from around 670 donors and added high-resolution HLA genotyping to investigate patterns of TCR occurrence. The aim of the study was to test whether cataloging public T cell receptors could identify signatures of past pathogen exposure. Both class I and class II loci were covered by HLA typing, at four-digit resolution. Because of strong linkage in the cohort, roughly five DR-DQ haplotypes were treated as single units for association and clustering. A later genetic analysis used genome-wide SNP genotypes for about 65% of the 666 donors, treating that subset as a discovery cohort. Of the 398 genotyped donors, 81% fell in the genetic ancestry cluster associated with self-reported Caucasian donors. Rather than using new phenotypic data, the later analysis identified candidate immune exposures from TCR beta sequences and from how often those sequences occurred across donors. To predict cytomegalovirus infection status, the study combined high-throughput TCR immunosequencing, statistical association of individual TCRs with disease status, and machine learning. Along with the roughly 610-subject first cohort, a separate validation cohort of about 110 different subjects was used. An earlier analysis of several hundred of the donors used high-throughput TCR beta sequencing to judge whether each TCR beta V gene segment behaved as functional or pseudogenic. About 330 gigabases of sequencing data and approximately 92 million unique TCR sequences made up an early release that covered under 750 HLA-typed donors. The number of donors typed differed by locus, with about 629-630 for A, B, C, DRB1 and DQB1, roughly 550 for DQA1, over 600 for DPA1, and some 440 for DPB1.

Of note for this clone: It lacks a known antigen. Base quality data are lacking; no much larger clone is found one base away.

The library was prepared using the immunoSEQ multiplex PCR assay. The multiplex PCR relied on a mix of 60 forward primers for TCR Vbeta segments and 13 reverse primers for TCR Jbeta segments. The CDR3 region of rearranged TCR beta genes was amplified from genomic DNA with a multiplex PCR assay. Amplified TCR beta libraries were sequenced as 87-base-pair reads on the Illumina HiSeq System. As for the authors' bioinformatics: In a later analysis, tens of millions of unique TCR beta chains were counted across the roughly 670 repertoires, and approximately 11 million of these chains were shared by at least two donors. To remove PCR and sequencing errors, raw reads were error-corrected and collapsed into unique sequences using a nearest-neighbor algorithm that merged closely related sequences. Alignment of CDR3 sequences to IMGT reference sequences was used to assign V, D and J gene segments. For a sequence to be retained, a match of at least six nucleotides was required to both a V gene segment and a J gene segment. A rearrangement counted as productive if the CDR3 had no stop codons and remained in frame with V and J, and every other rearrangement counted as non-productive. Following IMGT convention, CDR3 was defined as the stretch from the second conserved V-encoded cysteine up to the conserved J-encoded phenylalanine. The earlier analysis of about 560 of the donors excluded any sequence lacking an unambiguous match to a single V gene segment. In an earlier analysis of a few hundred of the donors, V segments were called functional above 56.7% productive rearrangements and were called segregating when the between-donor standard deviation exceeded 5%. A statistical classification framework was built for diagnosing cytomegalovirus status from the catalog of TCR beta chain sequences. V and J gene assignment, in a later analysis, came from comparing TCR nucleotide sequences with IMGT/GENE-DB human TR gene sequences. The TCRdist pipeline was used in a later analysis to assign CDR3 sequences and most-parsimonious VDJ recombination scenarios. In a later analysis, every TCR beta chain was defined by the combination of its CDR3 amino acid sequence and its V-gene family, and reads without a unique V-gene family were dropped. In a later analysis, 500 to 650 highly shared, low-generation-probability nucleotide sequences were removed to address suspected cross-contamination and a sequencing artifact. In a later analysis, a clonal expansion index was calculated for each public chain from normalized within-repertoire ranks of inferred template counts. Generation probabilities in a later analysis came from a VDJ recombination model fitted to out-of-frame rearrangements, and those results were checked against IGoR. In a later analysis, TCR-TCR, TCR-HLA and TCR-CMV co-occurrence was scored with hypergeometric tests, and a repertoire-size bias correction was applied to TCR pairs. A later analysis estimated false discovery rates by permuting HLA or CMV assignments 20 times. In a later analysis, co-occurring TCRs were grouped using DBSCAN, with TCRdist sequence similarity added in when clustering inside HLA-allele-positive subsets. Co-occurrence clustering excluded repertoires with fewer than 30,000 or more than 120,000 public chains, plus five with anomalous nucleotide sharing. The clones in this table, taken by TCRdb from immuneACCESS, are in-frame only. Not every clone is retained; where verified, under half of the shortfall comes from an unresolved V gene, and the cause of the rest is unknown. V and J calls and clone size are given by that table; D and trimming were obtained from the DNA. Counted in this sample were 50,000 or so clones; around 72% of them appeared once. Jointly, the top ten make up about 3% of the sample.

General conclusions and limits of the study: Compared with the roughly 670-donor mean, donors in an Asian-associated ancestry cluster had fewer N-insertions in productive TCRs, according to a later genetic analysis. The authors suggested that the approach could potentially be generalized to other disease states and immunological phenotypes. In vitro tests confirmed that three of the cytomegalovirus-associated TCR beta chains recognize cytomegalovirus antigens. For the cohort, immune exposure information was limited to CMV serostatus. Specific HLA alleles were associated with over 15,000 TCR beta sequences at a false discovery rate of 0.05 in a later analysis. Because HLA typing was missing for some donors at each locus, association tests included only the typed subset. In a later analysis, the rate of TCR association differed among HLA loci, with DRB1 alleles having the most associated TCRs and HLA-C alleles having the fewest. In a later analysis, several top co-occurrence clusters were reported to appear linked to parvovirus B19, influenza, CMV and Epstein-Barr virus. Assigning TCR associations to individual alleles was difficult when HLA alleles, especially DR and DQ, strongly co-occurred. While some public TCRs were present in many individuals, most TCR sequences turned up only very rarely across donors. A further reported finding was that TCR beta sequences accurately predicted the HLA-A and HLA-B alleles for most subjects in the first cohort. Only TCR beta chains were sequenced in this cohort, and the absence of alpha or paired-chain data limited detectable features. Because counts were too low, 15 to 20 rarely observed V segments, including chromosome 9 orphons, were excluded from the earlier analysis of 500 to 700 of the donors. The study gave a list of over 150 TCR beta chains associated with cytomegalovirus. In a later analysis, HLA-associated TCR beta chains were found to be more clonally expanded and to have lower generation probabilities than equally common non-associated chains. In an earlier analysis of fewer than 750 of the donors, most TCR beta V segments were observed in productive rearrangements about 87% or about 30% of the time, broadly matching IMGT annotations. V-gene and J-gene trimming of TCR beta chains was associated with a missense DCLRE1C variant in a later genetic analysis, and the association was replicated in an independent cohort. Cytomegalovirus status was reported to be diagnosed by the classifier with high specificity and sensitivity in both the original and validation cohorts. Correlated functional status among segregating V segments might be attributable to linkage disequilibrium, but an unknown experimental factor could not be ruled out. A cluster of highly shared sequence variants was judged likely to represent a technical artifact of the sequencing pipeline. Most CMV-associated TCR beta chains appeared to be HLA-restricted in a later analysis, and the HLA associations seemed to be driven largely by CMV exposure. Presence/absence analyses assumed roughly uniform sequencing depth across donors, an assumption that may not hold.

The cohort was made up of several hundred healthy bone marrow donors. At the time of sampling, every cohort member was nominally healthy, though immune exposures that went unrecorded were likely present. The donor was CMV seronegative and was included in the group of approximately 350 seronegative cohort members. Each donor provided a peripheral blood sample, and peripheral blood mononuclear cells were used for TCR beta sequencing. Genomic DNA was extracted from the blood cell samples with the Qiagen DNeasy Blood Extraction Kit. The source of this sequence is a man between 18 and 29 years old in good health and CMV-seronegative. Source material: PBMCs.

The nucleotides read TGCGCCAGCAGCTTGTCAATGAACACTGAAGCTTTCTTT. It specifies CASSLSMNTEAFF. The rearranged chain carries TRBV5-1 and TRBJ1-1, with the D segment identity uncertain. V is clipped by 1 base and J by 0 bases, and the sequence between their germline boundaries is 4 bases long. The germline V gene provides CDR1 SGHRS and CDR2 YFSETQ. From the cysteine through the phenylalanine, the CDR3 covers 13 amino acids. Only the CDR3 region is kept as DNA, spanning 39 bases read in frame from base 1.